This TCR beta chain was captured in a study of T cells in localized non-small cell lung cancer. Looked up from germline, CDR1 is LNHDA and CDR2 is SQIVND (reference sequence). The CDR3 contains 15 residues. V was pared by 10 bases and J by 2 bases, with 18 bases between. General study findings and limits: A median of approximately 50 of the top 100 tumor clones appeared in adjacent lung, which was paired and uninvolved. Among blood samples, higher T cell density accompanied longer overall survival. As only one tumor region underwent sequencing, heterogeneity remains possible. Exceeding tumor, uninvolved adjacent lung had the highest T cell clonality.

Concerning this clone itself: The antigen remains unidentified.

Assay used: immunoSEQ multiplex PCR; TCRdb lists only in-frame clones, some missing. Here the sample spans about 53,000 clones, 80% to 85% being singletons. The specimen was peripheral blood mononuclear cells, collected before any cancer treatment. This receptor was obtained from a man aged 40 to 70 with stage III lung adenocarcinoma. This chain connects TRBV19 to TRBJ2-1; a possible D gene is TRBD1 (6 bases). The CDR3: CATARDTAPYNEQFF. As DNA, the CDR3 is TGTGCCACCGCCCGGGACACCGCCCCCTACAATGAGCAGTTCTTC.